One sample yielded the 16 T cell receptor beta chains listed below, sequenced in a study of blood T cell repertoires in COVID-19. The data were produced by immunoSEQ multiplex PCR, yet TCRdb's version contains in-frame clones alone and is incomplete. The data contain about 430,000 clones, around 90% of them singletons. The sample taken for sequencing was peripheral blood. Receptor source: a man aged 18 to 29 with COVID-19, enrolled during active disease.

The CDR3 DNA is TGCGCCAGCAGCCAAGGGGGAATAACGGGAGGGGCCGGGGAGCTGTTTTTT. Translation gives CASSQGGITGGAGELFF. This chain connects TRBV4-1 to TRBJ2-2; 8 bases line up with TRBD2. V trimming: 1 base; J trimming: 6 bases; junction bases outside the gene matches: 10. The CDR3 consists of 17 residues. Germline V lookup: CDR1 MGHRA, CDR2 YSYEKL.

The chain is built from TRBV7-9 and TRBJ2-2, with no clear D. CDR1 is SEHNR, CDR2 FQNEAQ, per germline (reference sequence). This CDR3 contains 13 residues. Trimming stripped 5 bases from V and 6 bases from J, with 10 bases between. The CDR3 sequence: CASSASTSGELFF. For the CDR3, the DNA is TGTGCCAGCAGCGCGTCGACTTCCGGGGAGCTGTTTTTT.

The chain couples TRBV30 to TRBJ2-3, with a tentative D call TRBD2 (6 bases). The CDR3 sequence is 15 residues long. The V gene's germline CDR1 is GTSNPN and CDR2 SVGIG (reference sequence). V lost 0 bases to trimming and J lost 3 bases, with 13 bases between them. The CDR3 loop is CAWSVDSGRTDTQYF. CDR3 bases: TGTGCCTGGAGTGTAGATAGCGGAAGGACAGATACGCAGTATTTT.

The rearrangement joins TRBV14 to TRBJ1-6; D not resolved. The CDR3 runs to 14 residues. CDR1 is SGHDN and CDR2 is FVKESK in the germline V gene. V was cut by 4 bases and J by 4 bases, with 8 bases left in between. CDR3 in amino acids: CASSRDFYNSPLHF. In DNA, the CDR3 is TGTGCCAGCAGCCGAGACTTTTATAATTCACCCCTCCACTTT.

This chain joins TRBV10-1 and TRBJ1-4; no clear D. The CDR3 sequence is 13 residues long. Between the trimmed V and J ends, which lost 6 bases and 5 bases, there was a span of 10 bases. Germline V CDR1 and CDR2: WNHNN, SYGVQD (reference sequence). CDR3 region: CASSQVGNEKLFF. The CDR3 DNA follows: TGCGCCAGCAGCCAGGTCGGAAATGAAAAACTGTTTTTT.

The J gene is TRBJ2-3, the V gene TRBV9; TRBD2 matches 7 bases. Germline V gives CDR1 SGDLS, CDR2 YYNGEE. The CDR3 runs 15 residues. Unmatched junction bases numbered 14, after V lost 6 bases and J lost 7 bases. Written as DNA, the CDR3 is TGTGCCAGCACCCAAGAGGGGCGGGAGTCTAATACGCAGTATTTT. Protein product: CASTQEGRESNTQYF.

This chain connects TRBV6-5 to TRBJ2-7; TRBD2 matches 7 bases. Germline CDR1 and CDR2: MNHEY and SVGAGI. The CDR3 extends over 13 amino acids. The V and J ends lost 2 bases and 6 bases, in that order; junction bases with no gene match: 4. CDR3 protein: CASSYPGGGEQYF. The CDR3 DNA reads as TGTGCCAGCAGTTACCCCGGCGGGGGCGAGCAGTACTTC.

The rearrangement links TRBV5-6 to TRBJ2-3; unclear D gene. The length of the CDR3 is 14 residues. CDR1 and CDR2 from the germline V gene are SGHDT and YYEEEE. Trimming stripped 2 bases from V and 1 base from J, with 8 bases between. CDR3 bases: TGTGCCAGCAGCTTTGAGATTGGCACAGATACGCAGTATTTT. It specifies CASSFEIGTDTQYF.

This chain uses TRBV12-3 or TRBV12-4 with TRBJ2-5; TRBD2 agrees at 7 bases. The CDR3 consists of 13 residues. V shed 4 bases, J shed 5 bases, and the junction held 4 bases outside the gene matches. In nucleotides, the CDR3 is TGTGCCAGCAGTTGGCGTAGCGGGGAGACCCAGTACTTC. Translation: CASSWRSGETQYF.

V gene TRBV5-4 combines with J gene TRBJ2-3; no reliable D call. This CDR3 spans 15 amino acids. Trimming shortened V by 3 bases and J by 0 bases, and 11 bases separated the two germline ends. Looked up from germline, CDR1 is SGHNT and CDR2 is YYREEE (reference sequence). CDR3 residues: CASSSPIVSTDTQYF. In DNA form, the CDR3 reads TGTGCCAGCAGCTCGCCTATAGTAAGCACAGATACGCAGTATTTT.

The V gene is TRBV9, the J gene TRBJ2-5, with 12 positions matching TRBD2. The length of the CDR3 is 16 residues. CDR1 and CDR2 (germline): SGDLS, YYNGEE. V trimming: 3 bases; J trimming: 5 bases; junction bases outside the gene matches: 8. CDR3 nucleotides: TGTGCCAGCAGCGGCACTAGCGGGAGGCGATGGGAGACCCAGTACTTC. This translates into CASSGTSGRRWETQYF.

This rearrangement joins TRBV7-6 to TRBJ1-6; TRBD1 matches 7 bases. The CDR3 is 15 residues long. V shed 5 bases, J shed 7 bases, and the junction held 8 bases outside the gene matches. The germline gives CDR1 SGHVS, CDR2 FNYEAQ. CDR3 coding DNA: TGTGCCAGCAGCCCGTTAGGGACAGCAAATTCACCCCTCCACTTT. Translation gives CASSPLGTANSPLHF.

V gene TRBV29-1 combines with J gene TRBJ1-3; no reliable D call. The ends were cut back, 0 bases at V and 2 bases at J, with 5 bases in the middle. From germline, CDR1 is SQVTM and CDR2 ANQGSEA. The CDR3 contains 13 residues. In DNA, the CDR3 is TGCAGCGTTGAAGAGTCGGCTGGAAACACCATATATTTT. Translated, it gives CSVEESAGNTIYF.

This clone came up once. The chain links TRBV9 to TRBJ2-3; D might be TRBD1 (5 bases). Per germline, CDR1 SGDLS and CDR2 YYNGEE. Deletions cut 4 bases from V and 2 bases from J, with 11 bases between. This CDR3 has 14 residues. CDR3 nucleotides: TGTGCCAGCAGCCTACAGGTCTCCACAGATACGCAGTATTTT. It yields the protein CASSLQVSTDTQYF.

There are a few counts of this clone. The gene calls are TRBV7-9 and TRBJ2-3; D gene uncertain. The CDR3 is 11 residues long. V gave up 4 bases and J gave up 5 bases, with 4 bases separating them. The germline V gene encodes CDR1 SEHNR and CDR2 FQNEAQ (reference sequence). CDR3 protein: CASSSKDTQYF. CDR3 sequence (DNA): TGTGCCAGCAGCTCTAAAGATACGCAGTATTTT.

This sequence joins TRBV6-6 and TRBJ2-3; TRBD2 might be the D (6 bases). The V gene's germline CDR1 is MNHNY and CDR2 SVGAGI (reference sequence). The CDR3 totals 14 residues. Trimming took 2 bases from V and 0 from J, leaving 6 bases between them. In nucleotides, the CDR3 is TGTGCCAGCAGTTACCGGGGGAGCACAGATACGCAGTATTTT. Residues: CASSYRGSTDTQYF.